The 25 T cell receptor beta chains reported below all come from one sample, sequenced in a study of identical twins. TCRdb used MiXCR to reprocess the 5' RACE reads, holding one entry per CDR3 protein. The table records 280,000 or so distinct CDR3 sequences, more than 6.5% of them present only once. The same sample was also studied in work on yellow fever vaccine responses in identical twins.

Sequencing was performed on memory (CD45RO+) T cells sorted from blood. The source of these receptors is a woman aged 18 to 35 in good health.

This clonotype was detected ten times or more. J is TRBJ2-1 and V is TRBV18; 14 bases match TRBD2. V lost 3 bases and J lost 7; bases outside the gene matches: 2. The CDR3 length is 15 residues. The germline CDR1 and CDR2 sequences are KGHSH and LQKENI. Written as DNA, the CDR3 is TGTGCCAGCTCACCGACTAGCGGGGGGGCGAATGAGCAGTTCTTC. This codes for CASSPTSGGANEQFF.

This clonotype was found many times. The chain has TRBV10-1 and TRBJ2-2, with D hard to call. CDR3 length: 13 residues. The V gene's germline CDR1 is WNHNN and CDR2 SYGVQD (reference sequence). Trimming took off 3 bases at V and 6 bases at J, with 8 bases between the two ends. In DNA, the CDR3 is TGCGCCAGCAGTGACAGGTCGGCCGGGGAGCTGTTTTTT. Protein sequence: CASSDRSAGELFF.

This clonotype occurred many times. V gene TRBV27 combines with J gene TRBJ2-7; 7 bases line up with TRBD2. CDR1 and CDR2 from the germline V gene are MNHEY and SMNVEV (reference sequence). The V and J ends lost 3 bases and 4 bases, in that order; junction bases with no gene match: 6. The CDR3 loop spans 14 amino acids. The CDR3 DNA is TGTGCCAGCAGTTTTGGGGCGGGAGTTTACGAGCAGTACTTC. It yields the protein CASSFGAGVYEQYF.

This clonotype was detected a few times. CDR3 bases: TGTGCCAGCAGCTTAGATCCTTTCCCCAGGGCGGGAGAGACCCAGTACTTC. It is translated as CASSLDPFPRAGETQYF. V and J are TRBV11-2 and TRBJ2-5, with D possibly called TRBD1 or TRBD2 (5 bases each). The length of the CDR3 is 17 residues. Germline CDR1 is SGHAT and CDR2 is FQNNGV. The V gene lost 0 bases and the J gene lost 4 bases, with 18 bases spanning the gap.

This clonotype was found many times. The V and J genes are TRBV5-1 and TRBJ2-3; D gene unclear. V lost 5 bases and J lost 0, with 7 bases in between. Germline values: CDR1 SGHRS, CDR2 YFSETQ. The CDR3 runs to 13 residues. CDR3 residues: CASREWSTDTQYF. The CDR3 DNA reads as TGCGCCAGCAGGGAGTGGAGCACAGATACGCAGTATTTT.

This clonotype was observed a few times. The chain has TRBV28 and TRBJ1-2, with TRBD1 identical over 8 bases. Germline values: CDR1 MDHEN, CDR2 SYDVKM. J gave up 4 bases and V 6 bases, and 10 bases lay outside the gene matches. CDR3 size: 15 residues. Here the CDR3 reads CASSHATGALYGYTF. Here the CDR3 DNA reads TGTGCCAGCAGCCACGCGACAGGGGCTCTCTATGGCTACACCTTC.

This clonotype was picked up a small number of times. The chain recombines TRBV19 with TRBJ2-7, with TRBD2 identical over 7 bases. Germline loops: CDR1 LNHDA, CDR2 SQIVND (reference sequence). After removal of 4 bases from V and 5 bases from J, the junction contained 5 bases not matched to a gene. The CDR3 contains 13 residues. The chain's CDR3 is CASSTGGRNEQYF. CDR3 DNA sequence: TGTGCCAGTAGTACGGGCGGGAGAAACGAGCAGTACTTC.

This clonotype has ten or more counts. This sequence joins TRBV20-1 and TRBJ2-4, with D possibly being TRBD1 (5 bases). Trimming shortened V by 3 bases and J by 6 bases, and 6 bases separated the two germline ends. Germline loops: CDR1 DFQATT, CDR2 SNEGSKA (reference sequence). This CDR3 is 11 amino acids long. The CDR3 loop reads CSASDRNIQYF. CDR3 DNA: TGCAGTGCTAGTGACAGAAACATTCAGTACTTC.

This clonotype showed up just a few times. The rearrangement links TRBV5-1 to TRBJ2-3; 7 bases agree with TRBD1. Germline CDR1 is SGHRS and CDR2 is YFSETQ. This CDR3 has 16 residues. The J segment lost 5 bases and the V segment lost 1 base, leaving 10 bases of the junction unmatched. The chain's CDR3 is CASSLNPGGPGDTQYF. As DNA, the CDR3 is TGCGCCAGCAGCTTGAATCCAGGGGGTCCAGGAGATACGCAGTATTTT.

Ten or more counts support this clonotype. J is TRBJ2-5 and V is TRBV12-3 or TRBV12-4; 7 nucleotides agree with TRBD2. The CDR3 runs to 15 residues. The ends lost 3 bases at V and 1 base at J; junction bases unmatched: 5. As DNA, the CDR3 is TGTGCCAGCAGTTTGGGGGGGGAGCGCCAAGAGACCCAGTACTTC. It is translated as CASSLGGERQETQYF.

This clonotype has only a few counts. The CDR3 here is CASSLGGAGQETQYF. Here the CDR3 DNA reads TGTGCCAGCAGTTTAGGCGGGGCAGGTCAAGAGACCCAGTACTTC. V usage is TRBV27 and J usage is TRBJ2-5; tentatively, D is TRBD2 (6 bases). The CDR3 extends over 15 amino acids. Trimming took off 2 bases at V and 2 bases at J, with 12 bases between the two ends. The germline gives CDR1 MNHEY, CDR2 SMNVEV (reference sequence).

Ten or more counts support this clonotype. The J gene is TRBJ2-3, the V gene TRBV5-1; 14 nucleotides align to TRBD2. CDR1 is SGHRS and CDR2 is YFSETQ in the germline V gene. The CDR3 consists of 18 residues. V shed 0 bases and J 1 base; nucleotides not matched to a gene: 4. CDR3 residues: CASSLEGTSGGGTDTQYF. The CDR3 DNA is TGCGCCAGCAGCTTGGAAGGGACTAGCGGGGGAGGCACAGATACGCAGTATTTT. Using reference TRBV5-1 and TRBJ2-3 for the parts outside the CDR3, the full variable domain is KAGVTQTPRYLIKTRGQQVTLSCSPISGHRSVSWYQQTPGQGLQFLFEYFSETQRNKGNFPGRFSGRQFSNSRSEMNVSTLELGDSALYLCASSLEGTSGGGTDTQYFGPGTRLTVL.

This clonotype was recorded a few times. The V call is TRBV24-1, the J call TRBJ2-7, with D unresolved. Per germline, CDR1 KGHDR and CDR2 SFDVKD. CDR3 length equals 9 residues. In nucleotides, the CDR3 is TGTGCTAGCCTTGGCGAGCAGTACGTC. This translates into CASLGEQYV.

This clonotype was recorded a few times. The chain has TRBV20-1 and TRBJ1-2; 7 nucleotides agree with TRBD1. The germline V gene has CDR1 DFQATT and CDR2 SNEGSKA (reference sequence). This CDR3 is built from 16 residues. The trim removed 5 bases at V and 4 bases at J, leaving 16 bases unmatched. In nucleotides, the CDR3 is TGCAGTGCTGGCCGTCCACCCGGGACAGACCTCTATGGCTACACCTTC. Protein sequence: CSAGRPPGTDLYGYTF.

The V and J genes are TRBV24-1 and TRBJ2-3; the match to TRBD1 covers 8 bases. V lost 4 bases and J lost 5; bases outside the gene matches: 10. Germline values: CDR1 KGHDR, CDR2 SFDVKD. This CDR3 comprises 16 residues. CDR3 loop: CATSETRTGMIDTQYF. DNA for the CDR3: TGTGCCACCAGTGAAACCCGGACAGGGATGATAGATACGCAGTATTTT.

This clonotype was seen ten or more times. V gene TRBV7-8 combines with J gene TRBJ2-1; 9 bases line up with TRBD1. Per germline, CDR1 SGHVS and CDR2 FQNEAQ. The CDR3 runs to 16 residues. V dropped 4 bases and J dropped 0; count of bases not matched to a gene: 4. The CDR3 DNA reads TGTGCCAGCAGCTCCGGGACAGGGAGCTCCTACAATGAGCAGTTCTTC. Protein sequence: CASSSGTGSSYNEQFF.

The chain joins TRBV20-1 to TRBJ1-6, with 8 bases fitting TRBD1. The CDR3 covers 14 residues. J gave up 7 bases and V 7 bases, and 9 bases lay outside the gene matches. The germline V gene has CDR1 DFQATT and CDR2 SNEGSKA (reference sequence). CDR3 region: CSGTGDRGNSPLHF. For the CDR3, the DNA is TGCAGTGGGACGGGTGACAGGGGAAATTCACCCCTCCACTTT.

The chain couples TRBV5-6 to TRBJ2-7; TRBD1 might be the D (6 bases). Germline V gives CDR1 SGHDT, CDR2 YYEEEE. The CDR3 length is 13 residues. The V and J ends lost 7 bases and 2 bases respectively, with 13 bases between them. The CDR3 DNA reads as TGTGCCAGCTCCCAGGGGTCGGCCTACGAGCAGTACGTC. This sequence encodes CASSQGSAYEQYV.

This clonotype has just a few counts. DNA for the CDR3: TGTGCCAGCAGTGATAACGGGGCGATGGGGGGCAATGAGCAGTTCTTC. It codes for CASSDNGAMGGNEQFF. V is TRBV2 and J is TRBJ2-1; a possible D gene is TRBD2 (6 bases). CDR1 and CDR2 from the germline V gene are SNHLY and FYNNEI. The length of the CDR3 is 16 residues. The germline V and J ends were trimmed by 3 bases and 6 bases, with 18 bases remaining between them.

This CDR3 reads CASSPGTDNTGELFF. In DNA form, the CDR3 reads TGTGCCAGCAGTCCCGGGACAGATAACACCGGGGAGCTGTTTTTT. The rearrangement uses TRBV2 and TRBJ2-2; the match to TRBD1 covers 7 bases. Losses at the gene ends were 5 bases for V and 2 bases for J; bases not matched to a gene: 5. Germline CDR1 reads SNHLY; CDR2 reads FYNNEI. The CDR3 runs to 15 residues.

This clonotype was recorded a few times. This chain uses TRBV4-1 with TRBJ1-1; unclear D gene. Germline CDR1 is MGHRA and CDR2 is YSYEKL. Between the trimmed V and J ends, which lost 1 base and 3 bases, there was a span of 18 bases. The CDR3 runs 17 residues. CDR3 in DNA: TGCGCCAGCAGCCAAGCGAGACCGCAAGTTAGTCACACTGAAGCTTTCTTT. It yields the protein CASSQARPQVSHTEAFF.

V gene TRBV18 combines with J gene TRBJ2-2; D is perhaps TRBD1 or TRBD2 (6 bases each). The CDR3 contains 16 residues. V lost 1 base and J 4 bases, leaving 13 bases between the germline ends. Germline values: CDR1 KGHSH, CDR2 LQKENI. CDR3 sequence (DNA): TGTGCCAGCTCACCACAGGGGGGACCGAGCACCGGGGAGCTGTTTTTT. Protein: CASSPQGGPSTGELFF.

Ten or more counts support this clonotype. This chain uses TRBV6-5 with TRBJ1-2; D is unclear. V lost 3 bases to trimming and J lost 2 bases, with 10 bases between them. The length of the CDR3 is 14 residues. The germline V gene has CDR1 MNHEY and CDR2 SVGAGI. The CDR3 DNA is TGTGCCAGCAGTTATATGGGAGGCAACTATGGCTACACCTTC. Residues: CASSYMGGNYGYTF.

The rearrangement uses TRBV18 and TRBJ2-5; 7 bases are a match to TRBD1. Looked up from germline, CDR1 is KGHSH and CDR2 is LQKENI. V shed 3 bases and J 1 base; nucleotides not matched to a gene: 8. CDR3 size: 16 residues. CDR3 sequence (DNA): TGTGCCAGCTCACCGTTCCGGGACAGAGTCCAAGAGACCCAGTACTTC. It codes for CASSPFRDRVQETQYF.

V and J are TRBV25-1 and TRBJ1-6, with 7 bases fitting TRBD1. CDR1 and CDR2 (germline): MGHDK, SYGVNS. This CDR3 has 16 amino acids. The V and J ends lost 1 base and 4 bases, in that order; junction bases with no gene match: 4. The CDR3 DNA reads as TGTGCCAGCAGTGAATCCAGGGGGGCATATAATTCACCCCTCCACTTT. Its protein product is CASSESRGAYNSPLHF.